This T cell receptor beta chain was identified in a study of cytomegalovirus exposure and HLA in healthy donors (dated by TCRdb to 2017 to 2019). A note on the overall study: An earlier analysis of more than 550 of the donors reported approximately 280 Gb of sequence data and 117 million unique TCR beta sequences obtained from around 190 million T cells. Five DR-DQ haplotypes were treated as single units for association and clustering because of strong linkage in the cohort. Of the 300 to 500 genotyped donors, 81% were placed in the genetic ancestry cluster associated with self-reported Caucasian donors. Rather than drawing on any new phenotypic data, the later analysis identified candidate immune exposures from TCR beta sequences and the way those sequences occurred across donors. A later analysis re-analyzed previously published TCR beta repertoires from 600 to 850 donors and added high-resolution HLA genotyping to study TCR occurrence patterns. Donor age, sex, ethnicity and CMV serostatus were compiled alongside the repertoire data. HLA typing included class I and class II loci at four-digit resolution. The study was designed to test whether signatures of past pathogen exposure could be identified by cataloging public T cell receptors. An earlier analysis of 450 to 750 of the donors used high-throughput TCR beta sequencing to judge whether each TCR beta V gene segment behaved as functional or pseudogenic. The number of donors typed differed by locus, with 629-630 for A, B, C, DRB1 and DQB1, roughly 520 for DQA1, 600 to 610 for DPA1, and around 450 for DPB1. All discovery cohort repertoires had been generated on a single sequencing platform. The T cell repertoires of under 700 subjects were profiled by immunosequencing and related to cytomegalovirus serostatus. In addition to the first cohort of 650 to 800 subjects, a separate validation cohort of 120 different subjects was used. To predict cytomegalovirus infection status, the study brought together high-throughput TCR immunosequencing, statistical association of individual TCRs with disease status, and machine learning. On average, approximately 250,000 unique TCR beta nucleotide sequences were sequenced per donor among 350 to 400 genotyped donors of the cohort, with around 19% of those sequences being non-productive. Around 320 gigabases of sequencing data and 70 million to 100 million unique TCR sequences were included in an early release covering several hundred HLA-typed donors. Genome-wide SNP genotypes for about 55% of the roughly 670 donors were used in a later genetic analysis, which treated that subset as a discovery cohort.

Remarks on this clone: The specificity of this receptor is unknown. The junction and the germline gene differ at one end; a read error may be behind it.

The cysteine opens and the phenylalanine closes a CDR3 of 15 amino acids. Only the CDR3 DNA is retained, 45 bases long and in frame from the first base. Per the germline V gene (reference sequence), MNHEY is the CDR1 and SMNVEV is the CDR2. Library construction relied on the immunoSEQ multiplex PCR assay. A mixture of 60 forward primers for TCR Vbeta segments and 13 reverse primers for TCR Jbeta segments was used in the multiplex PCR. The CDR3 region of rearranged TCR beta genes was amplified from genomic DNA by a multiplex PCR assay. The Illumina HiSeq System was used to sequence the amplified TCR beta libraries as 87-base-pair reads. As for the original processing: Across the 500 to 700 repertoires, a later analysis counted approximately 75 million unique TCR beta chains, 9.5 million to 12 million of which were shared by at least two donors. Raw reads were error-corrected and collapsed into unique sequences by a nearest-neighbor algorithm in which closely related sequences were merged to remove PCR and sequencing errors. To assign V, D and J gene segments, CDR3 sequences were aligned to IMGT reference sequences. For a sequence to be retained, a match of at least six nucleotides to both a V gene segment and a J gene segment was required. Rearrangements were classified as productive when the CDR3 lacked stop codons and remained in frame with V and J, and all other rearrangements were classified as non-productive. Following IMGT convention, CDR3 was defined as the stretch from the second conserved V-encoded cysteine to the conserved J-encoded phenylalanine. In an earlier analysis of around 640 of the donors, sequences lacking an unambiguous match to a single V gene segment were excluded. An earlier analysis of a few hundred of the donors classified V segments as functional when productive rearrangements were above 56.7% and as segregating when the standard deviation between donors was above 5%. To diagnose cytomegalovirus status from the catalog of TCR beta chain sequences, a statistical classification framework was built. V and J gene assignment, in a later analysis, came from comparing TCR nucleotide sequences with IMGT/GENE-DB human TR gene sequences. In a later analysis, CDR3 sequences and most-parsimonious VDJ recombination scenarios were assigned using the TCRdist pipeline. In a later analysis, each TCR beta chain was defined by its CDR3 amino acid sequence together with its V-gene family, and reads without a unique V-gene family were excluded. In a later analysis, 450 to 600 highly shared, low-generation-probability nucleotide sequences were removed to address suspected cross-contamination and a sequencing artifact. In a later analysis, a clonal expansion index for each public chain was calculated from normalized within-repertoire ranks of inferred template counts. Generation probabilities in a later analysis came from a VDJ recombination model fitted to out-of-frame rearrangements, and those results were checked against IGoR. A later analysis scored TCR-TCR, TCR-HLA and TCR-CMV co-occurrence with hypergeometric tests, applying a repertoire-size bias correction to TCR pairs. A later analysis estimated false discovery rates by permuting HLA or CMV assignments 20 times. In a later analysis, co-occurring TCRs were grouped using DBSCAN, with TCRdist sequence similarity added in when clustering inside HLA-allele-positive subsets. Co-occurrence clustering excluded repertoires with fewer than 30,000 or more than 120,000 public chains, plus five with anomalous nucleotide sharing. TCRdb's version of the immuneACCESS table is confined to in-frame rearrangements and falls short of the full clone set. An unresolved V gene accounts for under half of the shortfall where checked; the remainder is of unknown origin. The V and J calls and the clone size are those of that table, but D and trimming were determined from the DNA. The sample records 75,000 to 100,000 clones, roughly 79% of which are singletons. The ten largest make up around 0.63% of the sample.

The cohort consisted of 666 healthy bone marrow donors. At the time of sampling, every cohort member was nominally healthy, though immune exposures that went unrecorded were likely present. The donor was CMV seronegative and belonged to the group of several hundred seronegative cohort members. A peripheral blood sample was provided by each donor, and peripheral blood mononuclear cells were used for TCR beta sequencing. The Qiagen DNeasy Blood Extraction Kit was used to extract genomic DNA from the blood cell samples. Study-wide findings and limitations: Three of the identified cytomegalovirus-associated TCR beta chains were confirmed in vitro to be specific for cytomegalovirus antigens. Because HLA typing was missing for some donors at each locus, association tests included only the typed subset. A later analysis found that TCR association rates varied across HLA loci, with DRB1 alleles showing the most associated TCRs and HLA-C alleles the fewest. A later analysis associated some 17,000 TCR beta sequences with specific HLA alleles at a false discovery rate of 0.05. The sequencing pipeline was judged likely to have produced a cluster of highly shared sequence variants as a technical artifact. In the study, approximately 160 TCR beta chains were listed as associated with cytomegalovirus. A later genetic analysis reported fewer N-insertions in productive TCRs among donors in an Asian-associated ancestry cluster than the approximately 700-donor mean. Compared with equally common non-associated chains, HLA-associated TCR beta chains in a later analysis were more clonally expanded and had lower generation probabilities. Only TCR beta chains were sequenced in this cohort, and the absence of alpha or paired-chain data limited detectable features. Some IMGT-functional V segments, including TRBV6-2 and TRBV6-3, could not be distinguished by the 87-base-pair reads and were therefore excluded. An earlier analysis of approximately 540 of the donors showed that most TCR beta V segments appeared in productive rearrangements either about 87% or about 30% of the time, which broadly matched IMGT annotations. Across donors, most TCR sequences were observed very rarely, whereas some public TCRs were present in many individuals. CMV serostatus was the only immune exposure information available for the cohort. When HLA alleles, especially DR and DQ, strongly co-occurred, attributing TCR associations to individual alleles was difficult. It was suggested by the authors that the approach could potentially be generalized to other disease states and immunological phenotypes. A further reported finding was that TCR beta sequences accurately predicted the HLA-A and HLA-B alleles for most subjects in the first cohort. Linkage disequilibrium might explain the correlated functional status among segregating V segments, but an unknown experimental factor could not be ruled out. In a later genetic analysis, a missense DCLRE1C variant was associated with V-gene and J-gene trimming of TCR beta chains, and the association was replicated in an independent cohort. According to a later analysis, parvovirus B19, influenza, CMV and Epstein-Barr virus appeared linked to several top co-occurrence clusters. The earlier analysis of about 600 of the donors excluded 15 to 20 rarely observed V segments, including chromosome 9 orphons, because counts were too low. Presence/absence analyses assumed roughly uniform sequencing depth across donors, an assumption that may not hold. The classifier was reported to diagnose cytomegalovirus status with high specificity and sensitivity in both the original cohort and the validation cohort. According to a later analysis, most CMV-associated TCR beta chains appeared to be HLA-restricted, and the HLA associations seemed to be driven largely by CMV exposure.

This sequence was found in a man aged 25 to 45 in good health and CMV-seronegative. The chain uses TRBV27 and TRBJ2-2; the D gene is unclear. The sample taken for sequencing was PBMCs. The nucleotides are TGTGCCAGCAGTCTATCCGGTTGGAACACCGGGGAGCTGTTTTTT. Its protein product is CASSLSGWNTGELFF.